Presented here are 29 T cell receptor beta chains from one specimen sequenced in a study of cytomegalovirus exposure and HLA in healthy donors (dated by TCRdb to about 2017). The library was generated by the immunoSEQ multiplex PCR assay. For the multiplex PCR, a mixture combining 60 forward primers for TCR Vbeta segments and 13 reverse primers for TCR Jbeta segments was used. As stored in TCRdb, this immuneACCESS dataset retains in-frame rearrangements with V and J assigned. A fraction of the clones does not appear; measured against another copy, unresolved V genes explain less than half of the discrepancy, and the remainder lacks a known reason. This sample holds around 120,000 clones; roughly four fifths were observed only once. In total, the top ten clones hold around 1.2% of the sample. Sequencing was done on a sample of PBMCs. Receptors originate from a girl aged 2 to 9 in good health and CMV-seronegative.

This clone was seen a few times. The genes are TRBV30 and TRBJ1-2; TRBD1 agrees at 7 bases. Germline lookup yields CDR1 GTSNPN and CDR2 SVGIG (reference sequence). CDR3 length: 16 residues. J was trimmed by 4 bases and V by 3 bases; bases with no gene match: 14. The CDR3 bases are TGTGCCTGGAGGGACTCCCCGACAGGGAGGTTCTATGGCTACACCTTC. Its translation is CAWRDSPTGRFYGYTF. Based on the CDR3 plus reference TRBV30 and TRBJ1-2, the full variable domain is SQTIHQWPATLVQPVGSPLSLECTVEGTSNPNLYWYRQAAGRGLQLLFYSVGIGQISSEVPQNLSASRPQDRQFILSSKKLLLSDSGFYLCAWRDSPTGRFYGYTFGSGTRLTVV.

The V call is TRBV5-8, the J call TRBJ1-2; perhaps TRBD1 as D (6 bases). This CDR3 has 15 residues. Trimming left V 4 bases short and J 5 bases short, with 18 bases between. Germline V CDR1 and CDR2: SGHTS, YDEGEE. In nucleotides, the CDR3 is TGTGCCAGCAGCCCTGGGGTGGCCAGGGGTTATGGCTACACCTTC. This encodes CASSPGVARGYGYTF.

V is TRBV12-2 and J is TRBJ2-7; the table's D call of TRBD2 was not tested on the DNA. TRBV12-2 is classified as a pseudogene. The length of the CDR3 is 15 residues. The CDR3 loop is CARLLESEATYEQYF. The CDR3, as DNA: TGTGCAAGGCTGCTAGAGTCGGAAGCAACCTACGAGCAGTACTTC.

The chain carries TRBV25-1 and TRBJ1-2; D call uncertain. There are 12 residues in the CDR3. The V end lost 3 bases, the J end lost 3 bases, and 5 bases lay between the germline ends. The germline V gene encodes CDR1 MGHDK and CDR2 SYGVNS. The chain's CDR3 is CASSDSYYGYTF. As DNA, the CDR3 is TGTGCCAGCAGTGACAGTTACTATGGCTACACCTTC.

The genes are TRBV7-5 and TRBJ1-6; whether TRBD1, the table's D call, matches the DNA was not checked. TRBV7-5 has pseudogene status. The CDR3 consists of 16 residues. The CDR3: CARSSPLTRGNSPLHF. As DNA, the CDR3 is TGTGCCAGAAGCTCCCCCCTCACTAGGGGGAATTCACCCCTCCACTTT.

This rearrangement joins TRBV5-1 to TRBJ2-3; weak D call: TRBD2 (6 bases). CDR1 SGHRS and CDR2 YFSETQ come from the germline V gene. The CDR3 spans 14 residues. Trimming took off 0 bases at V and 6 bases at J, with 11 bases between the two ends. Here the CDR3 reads CASSLGGGGDTQYF. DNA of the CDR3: TGCGCCAGCAGCTTGGGGGGAGGAGGCGATACGCAGTATTTT.

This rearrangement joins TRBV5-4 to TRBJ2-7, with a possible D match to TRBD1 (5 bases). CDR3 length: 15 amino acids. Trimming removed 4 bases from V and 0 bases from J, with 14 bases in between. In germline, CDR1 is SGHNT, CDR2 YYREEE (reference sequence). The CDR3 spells CASSETDRYSYEQYF. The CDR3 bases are TGTGCCAGCAGCGAGACAGACCGCTACTCCTACGAGCAGTACTTC. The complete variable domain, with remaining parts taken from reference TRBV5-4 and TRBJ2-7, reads ETGVTQSPTHLIKTRGQQVTLRCSSQSGHNTVSWYQQALGQGPQFIFQYYREEENGRGNFPPRFSGLQFPNYSSELNVNALELDDSALYLCASSETDRYSYEQYFGPGTRLTVT.

CDR3 amino acids: CASSVIRDGSSYEQYF. CDR3 DNA: TGTGCCAGCAGTGTCATAAGGGACGGGAGCTCCTACGAGCAGTACTTC. This sequence joins TRBV27 and TRBJ2-7; maybe TRBD2 (6 bases). The germline CDR1 and CDR2 sequences are MNHEY and SMNVEV (reference sequence). CDR3 size: 16 residues. Deletions cut 5 bases from V and 0 bases from J, with 17 bases between.

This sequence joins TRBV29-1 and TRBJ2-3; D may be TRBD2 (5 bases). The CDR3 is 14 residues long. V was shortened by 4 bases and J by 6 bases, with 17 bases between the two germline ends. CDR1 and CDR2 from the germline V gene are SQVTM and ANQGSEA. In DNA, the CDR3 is TGCAGCGTTGTGTTGGCGAACTGGGAGGATACGCAGTATTTT. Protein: CSVVLANWEDTQYF.

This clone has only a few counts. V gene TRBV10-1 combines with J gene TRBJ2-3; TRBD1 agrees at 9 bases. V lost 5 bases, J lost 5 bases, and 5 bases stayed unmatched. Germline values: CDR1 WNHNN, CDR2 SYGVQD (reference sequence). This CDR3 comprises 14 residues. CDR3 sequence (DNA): TGCGCCAGCAGTAAGACAGGGGGTAGAGATACGCAGTATTTT. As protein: CASSKTGGRDTQYF.

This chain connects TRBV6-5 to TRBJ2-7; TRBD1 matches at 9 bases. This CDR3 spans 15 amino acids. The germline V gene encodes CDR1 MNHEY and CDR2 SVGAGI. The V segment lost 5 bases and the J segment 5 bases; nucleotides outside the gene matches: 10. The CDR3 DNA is TGTGCCAGCAGTACACATACAGGGGGCTGCGACGAGCAGTACTTC. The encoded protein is CASSTHTGGCDEQYF.

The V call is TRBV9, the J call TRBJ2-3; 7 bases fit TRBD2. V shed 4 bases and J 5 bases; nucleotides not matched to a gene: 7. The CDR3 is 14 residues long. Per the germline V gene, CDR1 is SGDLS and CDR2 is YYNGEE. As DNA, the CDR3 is TGTGCCAGCAGCCCGACCCGGGGGGTAGATACGCAGTATTTT. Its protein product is CASSPTRGVDTQYF. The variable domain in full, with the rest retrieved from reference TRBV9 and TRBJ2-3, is DSGVTQTPKHLITATGQRVTLRCSPRSGDLSVYWYQQSLDQGLQFLIQYYNGEERAKGNILERFSAQQFPDLHSELNLSSLELGDSALYFCASSPTRGVDTQYFGPGTRLTVL.

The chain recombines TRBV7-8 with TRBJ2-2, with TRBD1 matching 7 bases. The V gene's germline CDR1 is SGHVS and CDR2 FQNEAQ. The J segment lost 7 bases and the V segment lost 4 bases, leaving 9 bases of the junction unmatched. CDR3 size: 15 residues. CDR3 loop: CASSSPGQIFGELFF. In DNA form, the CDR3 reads TGTGCCAGCAGCTCACCGGGACAGATCTTCGGGGAGCTGTTTTTT.

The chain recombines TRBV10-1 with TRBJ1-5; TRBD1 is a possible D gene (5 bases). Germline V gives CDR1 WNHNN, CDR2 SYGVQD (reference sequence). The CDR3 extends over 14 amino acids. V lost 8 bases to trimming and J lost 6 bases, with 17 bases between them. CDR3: CASAGPDSGQPQHF. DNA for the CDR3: TGCGCCAGCGCCGGTCCCGACAGTGGTCAGCCCCAGCATTTT.

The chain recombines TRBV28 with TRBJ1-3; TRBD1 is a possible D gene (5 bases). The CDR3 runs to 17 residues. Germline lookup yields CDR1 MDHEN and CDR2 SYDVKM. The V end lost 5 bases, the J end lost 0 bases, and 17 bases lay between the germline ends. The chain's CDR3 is CASSRPGQWRSGNTIYF. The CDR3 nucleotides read TGTGCCAGCAGTCGCCCAGGACAATGGCGCTCTGGAAACACCATATATTTT.

CDR3 sequence: CASSSRLAGGEDTQYF. The CDR3, as DNA: TGTGCCAGCAGCTCCCGCCTAGCGGGGGGGGAGGATACGCAGTATTTT. This rearrangement joins TRBV9 to TRBJ2-3; 12 positions match TRBD2. The CDR3 totals 16 residues. V trimming: 4 bases; J trimming: 6 bases; junction bases outside the gene matches: 9. Germline V CDR1 and CDR2: SGDLS, YYNGEE. The entire variable domain, with the rest obtained from reference TRBV9 and TRBJ2-3, is as follows: DSGVTQTPKHLITATGQRVTLRCSPRSGDLSVYWYQQSLDQGLQFLIQYYNGEERAKGNILERFSAQQFPDLHSELNLSSLELGDSALYFCASSSRLAGGEDTQYFGPGTRLTVL.

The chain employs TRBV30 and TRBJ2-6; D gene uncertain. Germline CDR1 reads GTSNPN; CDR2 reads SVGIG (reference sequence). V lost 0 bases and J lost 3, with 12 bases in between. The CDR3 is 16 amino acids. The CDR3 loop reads CAWSVAGLDGANVLTF. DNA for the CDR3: TGTGCCTGGAGTGTAGCAGGTCTTGATGGGGCCAACGTCCTGACTTTC.

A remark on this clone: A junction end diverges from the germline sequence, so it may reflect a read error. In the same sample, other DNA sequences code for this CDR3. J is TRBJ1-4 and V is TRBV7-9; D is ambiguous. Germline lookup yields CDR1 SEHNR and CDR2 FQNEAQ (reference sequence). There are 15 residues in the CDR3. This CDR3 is CASSLYAGRDEKLFF. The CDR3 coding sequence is TGTGCGAGCAGCTTATATGCGGGGAGGGATGAAAAACTGTTTTTT. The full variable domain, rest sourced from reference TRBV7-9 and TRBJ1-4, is DTGVSQNPRHKITKRGQNVTFRCDPISEHNRLYWYRQTLGQGPEFLTYFQNEAQLEKSRLLSDRFSAERPKGSFSTLEIQRTEQGDSAMYLCASSLYAGRDEKLFFGSGTQLSVL.

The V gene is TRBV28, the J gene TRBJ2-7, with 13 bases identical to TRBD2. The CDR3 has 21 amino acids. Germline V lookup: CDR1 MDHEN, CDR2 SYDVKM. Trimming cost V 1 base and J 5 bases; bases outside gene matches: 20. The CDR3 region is CASSLFVPGLAGLESGDEQYF. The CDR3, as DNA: TGTGCCAGCAGTTTATTTGTGCCGGGACTAGCGGGATTAGAGTCGGGCGACGAGCAGTACTTC. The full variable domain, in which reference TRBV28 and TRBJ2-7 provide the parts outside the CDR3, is DVKVTQSSRYLVKRTGEKVFLECVQDMDHENMFWYRQDPGLGLRLIYFSYDVKMKEKGDIPEGYSVSREKKERFSLILESASTNQTSMYLCASSLFVPGLAGLESGDEQYFGPGTRLTVT.

As DNA, the CDR3 is TGTGCCAGCAGCCGACAGGGGCTTAGCAATGAGCAGTTCTTC. Translating gives CASSRQGLSNEQFF. This rearrangement joins TRBV25-1 to TRBJ2-1; 8 nucleotides match TRBD1. The CDR3 loop spans 14 amino acids. V was pared by 6 bases and J by 6 bases, with 7 bases of the junction left unmatched. Looked up from germline, CDR1 is MGHDK and CDR2 is SYGVNS.

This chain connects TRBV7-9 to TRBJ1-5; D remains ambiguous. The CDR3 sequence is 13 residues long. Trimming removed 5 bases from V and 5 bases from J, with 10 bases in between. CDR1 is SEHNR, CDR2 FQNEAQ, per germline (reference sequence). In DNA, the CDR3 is TGTGCCAGCAGCCCCGACACTCATCAGCCCCAGCATTTT. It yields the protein CASSPDTHQPQHF.

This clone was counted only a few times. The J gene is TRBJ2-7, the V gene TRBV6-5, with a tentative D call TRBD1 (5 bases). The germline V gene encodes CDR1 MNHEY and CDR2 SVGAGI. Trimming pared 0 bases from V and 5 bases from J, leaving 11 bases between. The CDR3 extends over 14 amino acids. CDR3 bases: TGTGCCAGCAGTTACTCAGGGGCAAGCGACGAGCAGTACTTC. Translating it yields CASSYSGASDEQYF.

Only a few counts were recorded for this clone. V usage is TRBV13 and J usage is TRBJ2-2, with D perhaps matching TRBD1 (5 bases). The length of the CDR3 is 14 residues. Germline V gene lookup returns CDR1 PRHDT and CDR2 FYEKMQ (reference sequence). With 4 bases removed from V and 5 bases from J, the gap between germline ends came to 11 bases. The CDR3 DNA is TGTGCCAGCAGCTCAGGGTTGAGTACCGGGGAGCTGTTTTTT. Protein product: CASSSGLSTGELFF.

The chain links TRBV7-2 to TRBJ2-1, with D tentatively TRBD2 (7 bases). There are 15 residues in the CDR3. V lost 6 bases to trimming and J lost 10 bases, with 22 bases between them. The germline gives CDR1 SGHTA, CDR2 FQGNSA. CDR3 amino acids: CASRNRGLGGFEQFF. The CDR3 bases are TGTGCCAGCAGGAACCGAGGACTAGGGGGGTTCGAGCAGTTCTTC. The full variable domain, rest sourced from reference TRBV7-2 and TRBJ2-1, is GAGVSQSPSNKVTEKGKDVELRCDPISGHTALYWYRQSLGQGLEFLIYFQGNSAPDKSGLPSDRFSAERTGGSVSTLTIQRTQQEDSAVYLCASRNRGLGGFEQFFGPGTRLTVL.

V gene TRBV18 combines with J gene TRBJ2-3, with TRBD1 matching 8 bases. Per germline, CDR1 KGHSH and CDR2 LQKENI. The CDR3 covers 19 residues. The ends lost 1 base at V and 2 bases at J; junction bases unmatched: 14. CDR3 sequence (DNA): TGTGCCAGCTCACCACGGAGCCAGGGGGCTTCCCTGTTCACAGATACGCAGTATTTT. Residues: CASSPRSQGASLFTDTQYF.

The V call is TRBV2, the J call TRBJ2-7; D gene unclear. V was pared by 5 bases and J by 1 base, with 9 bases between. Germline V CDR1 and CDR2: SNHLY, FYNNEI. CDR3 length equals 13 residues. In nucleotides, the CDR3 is TGTGCCAGCAGTATACAGATTTCCTACGAGCAGTACTTC. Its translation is CASSIQISYEQYF. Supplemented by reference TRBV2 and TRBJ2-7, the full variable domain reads EPEVTQTPSHQVTQMGQEVILRCVPISNHLYFYWYRQILGQKVEFLVSFYNNEISEKSEIFDDQFSVERPDGSNFTLKIRSTKLEDSAMYFCASSIQISYEQYFGPGTRLTVT.

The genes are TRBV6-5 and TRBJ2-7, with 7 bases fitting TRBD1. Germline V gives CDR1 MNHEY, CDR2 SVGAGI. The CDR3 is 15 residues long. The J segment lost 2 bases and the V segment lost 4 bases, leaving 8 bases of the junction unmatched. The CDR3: CASSSRQGVTYEQYF. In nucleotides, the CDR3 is TGTGCCAGCAGTTCCAGACAGGGAGTTACCTACGAGCAGTACTTC.

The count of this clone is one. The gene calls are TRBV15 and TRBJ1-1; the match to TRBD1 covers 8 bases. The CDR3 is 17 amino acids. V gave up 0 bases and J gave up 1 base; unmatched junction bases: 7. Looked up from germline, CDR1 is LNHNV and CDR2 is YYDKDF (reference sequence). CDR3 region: CATSRDPQTGANTEAFF. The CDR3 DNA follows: TGTGCCACCAGCAGAGACCCCCAGACAGGGGCGAACACTGAAGCTTTCTTT.

Here the CDR3 DNA reads TGTGCCAGTAGCGGGGGGCCTACAGATACGCAGTATTTT. It encodes CASSGGPTDTQYF. The rearrangement uses TRBV2 and TRBJ2-3; the match to TRBD2 covers 10 bases. V shed 9 bases and J 3 bases; nucleotides not matched to a gene: 3. Looked up from germline, CDR1 is SNHLY and CDR2 is FYNNEI. CDR3 size: 13 residues.